This record looks at one T cell receptor beta chain sequence and its context. This CDR3 has 16 residues. After removal of 4 bases from V and 4 bases from J, the junction contained 8 bases not matched to a gene. CDR1 and CDR2 from the germline V gene are LGHDT and YNNKEL (reference sequence). Profiling relied on immunoSEQ multiplex PCR, and the TCRdb table lists in-frame clones only, not all of them. The sample lists under 350,000 clones, under 90% occurring once. The sample belongs to a study of blood T cell repertoires in COVID-19. The source of this sequence is a woman aged 40 to 49 who had recovered from COVID-19. The sample consisted of PBMCs or T cells enriched from blood (not recorded which). This sequence joins TRBV3-1 (or the pseudogene TRBV3-2) and TRBJ1-1; 11 nucleotides agree with TRBD1. CDR3 sequence (DNA): TGTGCCAGCAGCCCCCACGGACAGGGGGCGGGCACTGAAGCTTTCTTT. It codes for CASSPHGQGAGTEAFF.